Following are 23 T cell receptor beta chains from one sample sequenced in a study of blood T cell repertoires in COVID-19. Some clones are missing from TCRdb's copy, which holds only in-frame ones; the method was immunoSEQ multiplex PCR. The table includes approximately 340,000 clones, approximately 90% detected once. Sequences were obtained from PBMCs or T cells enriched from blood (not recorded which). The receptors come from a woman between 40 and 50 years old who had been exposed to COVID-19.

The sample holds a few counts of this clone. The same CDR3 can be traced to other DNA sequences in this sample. CDR3 DNA: TGTGCCAGCTCACCCGAGAGGAACTATGGCTACACCTTC. It specifies CASSPERNYGYTF. The rearrangement links TRBV18 to TRBJ1-2; no firm D call. CDR1 KGHSH and CDR2 LQKENI come from the germline V gene. The V end was cut by 3 bases, the J end by 2 bases, with 7 bases between. The CDR3 totals 13 residues.

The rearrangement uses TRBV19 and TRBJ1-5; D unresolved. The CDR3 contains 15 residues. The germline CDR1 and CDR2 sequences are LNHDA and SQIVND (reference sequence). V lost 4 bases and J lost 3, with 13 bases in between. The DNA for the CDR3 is TGTGCCAGTAGTACGTCGGGGTGGGTCAATCAGCCCCAGCATTTT. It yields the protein CASSTSGWVNQPQHF.

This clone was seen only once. The CDR3 loop reads CASDMGRGEKLFF. The CDR3 DNA reads as TGTGCCAGTGACATGGGGAGGGGAGAAAAACTGTTTTTT. The chain has TRBV19 and TRBJ1-4; D is perhaps TRBD1 (5 bases). CDR1 LNHDA and CDR2 SQIVND come from the germline V gene (reference sequence). The V gene lost 8 bases and the J gene lost 8 bases, with 15 bases spanning the gap. The CDR3 extends over 13 amino acids.

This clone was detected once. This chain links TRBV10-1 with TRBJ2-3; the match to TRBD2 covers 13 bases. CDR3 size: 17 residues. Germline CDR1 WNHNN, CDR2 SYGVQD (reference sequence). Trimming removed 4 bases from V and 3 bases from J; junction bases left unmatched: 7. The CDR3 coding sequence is TGCGCCAGCAGTGCCGAGACTAGCGGGAGGCTGACAGATACGCAGTATTTT. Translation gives CASSAETSGRLTDTQYF.

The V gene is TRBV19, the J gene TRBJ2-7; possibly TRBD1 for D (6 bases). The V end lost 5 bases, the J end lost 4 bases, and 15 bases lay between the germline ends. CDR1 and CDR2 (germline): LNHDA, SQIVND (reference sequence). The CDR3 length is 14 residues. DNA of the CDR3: TGTGCCAGTAGTGCGAAACTTCAGGGGTACGAGCAGTACTTC. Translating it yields CASSAKLQGYEQYF.

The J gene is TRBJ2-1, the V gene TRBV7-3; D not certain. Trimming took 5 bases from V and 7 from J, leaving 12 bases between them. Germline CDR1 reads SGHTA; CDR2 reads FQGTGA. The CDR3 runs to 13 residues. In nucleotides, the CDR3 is TGTGCCAGCAGCCTCGCGCCTCGGAATGAGCAGTTCTTC. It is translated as CASSLAPRNEQFF.

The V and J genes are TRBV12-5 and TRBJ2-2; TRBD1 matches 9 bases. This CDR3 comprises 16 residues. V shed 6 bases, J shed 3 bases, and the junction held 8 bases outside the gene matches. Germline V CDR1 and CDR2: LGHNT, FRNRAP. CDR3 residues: CASGPGWTGDTGELFF. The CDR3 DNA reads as TGTGCTAGTGGCCCCGGATGGACAGGGGACACCGGGGAGCTGTTTTTT.

This CDR3 is CASSPPYTDTQYF. The CDR3 nucleotides read TGTGCCAGCTCACCACCGTACACAGATACGCAGTATTTT. The chain joins TRBV18 to TRBJ2-3; D gene ambiguous. Germline V gene data show CDR1 as KGHSH and CDR2 as LQKENI. Trimming shortened V by 0 bases and J by 2 bases, and 3 bases separated the two germline ends. The CDR3 sequence is 13 residues long.

CDR3 residues: CASSLHSQETQYF. In DNA form, the CDR3 reads TGTGCCAGCAGTTTACATAGCCAAGAGACCCAGTACTTC. The rearrangement links TRBV12-3 or TRBV12-4 to TRBJ2-5; D gene ambiguous. V shed 2 bases and J shed 1 base, with 5 bases lying between them. CDR3 length equals 13 residues.

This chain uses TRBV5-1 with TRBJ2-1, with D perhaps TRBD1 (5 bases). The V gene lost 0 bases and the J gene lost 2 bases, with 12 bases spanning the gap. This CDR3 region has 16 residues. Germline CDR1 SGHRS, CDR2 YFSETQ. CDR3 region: CASSLGGPSTYNEQFF. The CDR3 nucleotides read TGCGCCAGCAGCTTGGGGGGCCCGTCTACCTACAATGAGCAGTTCTTC.

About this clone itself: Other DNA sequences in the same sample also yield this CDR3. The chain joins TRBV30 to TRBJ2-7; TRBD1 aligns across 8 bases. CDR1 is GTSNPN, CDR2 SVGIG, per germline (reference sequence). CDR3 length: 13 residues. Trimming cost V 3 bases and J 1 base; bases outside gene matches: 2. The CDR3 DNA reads TGTGCCTGGAGAAGGACAGGGTCCTACGAGCAGTACTTC. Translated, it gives CAWRRTGSYEQYF.

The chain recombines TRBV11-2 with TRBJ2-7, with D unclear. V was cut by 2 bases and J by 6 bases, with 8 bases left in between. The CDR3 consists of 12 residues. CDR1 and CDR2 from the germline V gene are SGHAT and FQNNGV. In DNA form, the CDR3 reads TGTGCCAGCAGCTTACCTTCGAGCGAGCAGTACTTC. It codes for CASSLPSSEQYF.

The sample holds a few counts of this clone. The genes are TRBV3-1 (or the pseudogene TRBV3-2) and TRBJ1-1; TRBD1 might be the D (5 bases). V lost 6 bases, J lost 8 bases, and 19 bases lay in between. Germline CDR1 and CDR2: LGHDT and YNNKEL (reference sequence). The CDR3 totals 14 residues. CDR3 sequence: CASSHHSGIPEAFF. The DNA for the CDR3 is TGTGCCAGCAGTCATCACTCAGGGATACCAGAAGCTTTCTTT.

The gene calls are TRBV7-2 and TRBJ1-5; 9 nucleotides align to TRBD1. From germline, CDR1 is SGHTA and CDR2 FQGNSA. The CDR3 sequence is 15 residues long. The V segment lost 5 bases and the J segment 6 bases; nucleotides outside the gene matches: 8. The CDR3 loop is CASSRPGQGPQPQHF. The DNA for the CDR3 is TGTGCCAGCAGCCGTCCGGGACAGGGCCCTCAGCCCCAGCATTTT.

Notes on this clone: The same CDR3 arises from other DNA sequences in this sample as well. The CDR3 reads CASSPGSNTEAFF. CDR3 in DNA: TGTGCCAGCAGCCCCGGGAGTAACACTGAAGCTTTCTTT. The chain employs TRBV7-8 and TRBJ1-1; D not certain. Germline loops: CDR1 SGHVS, CDR2 FQNEAQ. There are 13 residues in the CDR3. Deletions cut 5 bases from V and 2 bases from J, with 9 bases between.

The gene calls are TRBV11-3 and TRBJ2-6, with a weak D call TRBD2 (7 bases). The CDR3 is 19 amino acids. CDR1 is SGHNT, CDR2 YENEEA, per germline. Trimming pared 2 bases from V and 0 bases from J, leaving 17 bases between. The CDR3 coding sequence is TGTGCCAGCAGCTTAATCCTGGGGGGGGCCCTCTCTGGGGCCAACGTCCTGACTTTC. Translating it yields CASSLILGGALSGANVLTF.

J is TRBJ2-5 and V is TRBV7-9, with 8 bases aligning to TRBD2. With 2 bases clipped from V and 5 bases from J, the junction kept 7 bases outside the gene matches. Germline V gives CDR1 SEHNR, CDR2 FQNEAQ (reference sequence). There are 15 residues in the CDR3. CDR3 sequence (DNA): TGTGCCAGCAGCTTAAGGGCGGGAGGAATTGAGACCCAGTACTTC. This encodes CASSLRAGGIETQYF.

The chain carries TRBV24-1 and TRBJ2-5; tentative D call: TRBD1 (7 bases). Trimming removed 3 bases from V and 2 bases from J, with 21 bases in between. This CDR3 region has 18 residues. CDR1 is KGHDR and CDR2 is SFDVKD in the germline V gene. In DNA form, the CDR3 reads TGTGCCACCAGTGATCCTCCCGGGGGCAGGGGGTTACAAGAGACCCAGTACTTC. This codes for CATSDPPGGRGLQETQYF.

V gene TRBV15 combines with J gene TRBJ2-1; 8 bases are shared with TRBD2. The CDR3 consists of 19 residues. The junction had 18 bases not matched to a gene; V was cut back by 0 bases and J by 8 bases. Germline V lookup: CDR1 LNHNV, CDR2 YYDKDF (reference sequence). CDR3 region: CATSRERAGVQGGRHEQFF. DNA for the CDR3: TGTGCCACCAGCAGAGAGCGAGCGGGAGTCCAAGGAGGGCGTCATGAGCAGTTCTTC.

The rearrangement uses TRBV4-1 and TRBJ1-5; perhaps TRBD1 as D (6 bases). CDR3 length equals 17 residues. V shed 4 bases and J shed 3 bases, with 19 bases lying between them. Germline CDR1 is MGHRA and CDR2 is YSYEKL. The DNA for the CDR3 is TGCGCCAGCAGCCCCTTTTTTGGACAGAACCCCAATCAGCCCCAGCATTTT. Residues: CASSPFFGQNPNQPQHF.

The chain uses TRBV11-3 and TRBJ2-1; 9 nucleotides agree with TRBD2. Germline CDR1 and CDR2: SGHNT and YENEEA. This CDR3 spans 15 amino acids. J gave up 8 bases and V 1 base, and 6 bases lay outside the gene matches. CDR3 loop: CASSLVSLAGYEQFF. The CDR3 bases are TGTGCCAGCAGCTTAGTCTCGCTAGCGGGATATGAGCAGTTCTTC.

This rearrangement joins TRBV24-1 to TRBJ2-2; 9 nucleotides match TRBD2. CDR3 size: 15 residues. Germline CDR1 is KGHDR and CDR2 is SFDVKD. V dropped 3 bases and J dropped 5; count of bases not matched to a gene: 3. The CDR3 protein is CATSDAGGRTGELFF. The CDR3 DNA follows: TGTGCCACCAGTGATGCGGGGGGGAGGACCGGGGAGCTGTTTTTT.

CDR3 amino acids: CAWSTSPNTDTQYF. The CDR3 DNA is TGTGCCTGGAGTACTAGCCCAAACACAGATACGCAGTATTTT. The gene calls are TRBV30 and TRBJ2-3; possibly TRBD2 for D (6 bases). Between the trimmed V and J ends, which lost 2 bases and 2 bases, there was a span of 11 bases. The CDR3 has 14 amino acids. In germline, CDR1 is GTSNPN, CDR2 SVGIG (reference sequence).